What follows are 26 T cell receptor beta chains derived from one specimen sequenced in a study of T-cell memory formation after mild COVID-19. TCRdb reprocessed the 5' RACE reads via MiXCR and lists one record per CDR3 protein. The repertoire holds under 400,000 distinct CDR3 sequences, with around 27% as singletons. Source material: PBMCs or a T cell subset sorted from them (not recorded which). The receptors were gathered from an adult woman who had mild COVID-19 (a few samples of this study predate the infection). Cell type and time point are not known.

This clonotype has just a few counts. This sequence joins TRBV7-6 and TRBJ2-1; D is possibly TRBD2 (5 bases). The V and J ends lost 5 bases and 8 bases respectively, with 16 bases between them. Per the germline V gene, CDR1 is SGHVS and CDR2 is FNYEAQ. The CDR3 totals 14 residues. CDR3 DNA: TGTGCCAGCAGCCCGTGGACTGCCAGCGATGAGCAGTTCTTC. Translating it yields CASSPWTASDEQFF.

This clonotype appeared a few times. V usage is TRBV5-1 and J usage is TRBJ2-1, with 7 nucleotides matching TRBD2. The V and J ends lost 4 bases and 10 bases, in that order; junction bases with no gene match: 8. Germline lookup yields CDR1 SGHRS and CDR2 YFSETQ. CDR3 size: 13 residues. The CDR3 DNA sequence: TGCGCCAGCAGCGAGCGGGATCCTCGGGAGCAGTTCTTC. This gives the protein CASSERDPREQFF.

The sample holds one count of this clonotype. V usage is TRBV7-9 and J usage is TRBJ2-2; D uncertain. The CDR3 runs to 17 residues. V gave up 1 base and J gave up 1 base, with 13 bases separating them. Per the germline V gene, CDR1 is SEHNR and CDR2 is FQNEAQ (reference sequence). As DNA, the CDR3 is TGTGCCAGCAGCTTAGGGCTGGCCCGACAGAACACCGGGGAGCTGTTTTTT. Translation gives CASSLGLARQNTGELFF.

This chain links TRBV5-1 with TRBJ2-5; D gene ambiguous. The length of the CDR3 is 13 residues. Per the germline V gene, CDR1 is SGHRS and CDR2 is YFSETQ. With 2 bases removed from V and 1 base from J, the gap between germline ends came to 6 bases. The chain's CDR3 is CASSFAIQETQYF. The CDR3 coding sequence is TGCGCCAGCAGCTTCGCCATCCAAGAGACCCAGTACTTC.

This clonotype came up a few times. V usage is TRBV12-3 or TRBV12-4 and J usage is TRBJ1-2; TRBD1 might be the D (6 bases). This CDR3 has 12 amino acids. V lost 11 bases to trimming and J lost 4 bases, with 14 bases between them. For the CDR3, the DNA is TGTGCCTCCGGGGGCGCCGGCTATGGCTACACCTTC. This sequence encodes CASGGAGYGYTF.

This clonotype was picked up a small number of times. The chain combines TRBV6-5 with TRBJ1-1; the D is unclear. Trimming took off 2 bases at V and 5 bases at J, with 9 bases between the two ends. Germline lookup yields CDR1 MNHEY and CDR2 SVGAGI. The CDR3 covers 13 residues. CDR3 amino acids: CASSYGGWTEAFF. CDR3 in DNA: TGTGCCAGCAGTTACGGCGGCTGGACTGAAGCTTTCTTT.

There are a few counts of this clonotype. Compared with germline, one end of the junction differs, possibly owing to a read error. The chain recombines TRBV15 with TRBJ2-3; TRBD2 agrees at 8 bases. The germline CDR1 and CDR2 sequences are LNHNV and YYDKDF (reference sequence). CDR3 length: 17 residues. The CDR3 coding sequence is TGTGCCACCAGCGGAGATATCCCCGGGACTAGTCGAAATACGCAGTATTTT. Translation: CATSGDIPGTSRNTQYF.

This clonotype was counted a few times. The chain employs TRBV5-5 and TRBJ2-1; 8 bases line up with TRBD2. In germline, CDR1 is SGHKS, CDR2 YYEKEE (reference sequence). Trimming removed 5 bases from V and 3 bases from J; junction bases left unmatched: 7. This CDR3 spans 15 amino acids. The CDR3 DNA reads as TGTGCCAGCAGTACGGGACTAGGGGTCTACAATGAGCAGTTCTTC. Its protein is CASSTGLGVYNEQFF.

This clonotype was seen a handful of times. V is TRBV5-6 and J is TRBJ1-5; possibly TRBD1 for D (5 bases). Germline V gene data show CDR1 as SGHDT and CDR2 as YYEEEE. The CDR3 runs to 15 residues. Trimming took 4 bases from V and 6 from J, leaving 17 bases between them. As DNA, the CDR3 is TGTGCCAGCAGCGCGAGGCAGGGTCAAAGTCAGCCCCAGCATTTT. Translating it yields CASSARQGQSQPQHF.

J is TRBJ2-7 and V is TRBV19; D is tentatively TRBD1 or TRBD2 (5 bases each). In germline, CDR1 is LNHDA, CDR2 SQIVND (reference sequence). The V end was cut by 3 bases, the J end by 0 bases, with 6 bases between. CDR3 length: 13 residues. The CDR3 DNA is TGTGCCAGTAGTATGGGGGTCTCCTACGAGCAGTACTTC. Translation: CASSMGVSYEQYF.

This clonotype occurred a few times. The rearrangement links TRBV6-6 to TRBJ2-1; the D is unclear. V gave up 6 bases and J gave up 9 bases, with 12 bases separating them. The CDR3 consists of 12 residues. Germline CDR1 MNHNY, CDR2 SVGAGI (reference sequence). The CDR3 DNA sequence: TGTGCCAGCAGCTTCGACACACTTGAGCAGTTCTTC. It encodes CASSFDTLEQFF.

This clonotype was observed a handful of times. This rearrangement joins TRBV7-9 to TRBJ2-1, with a tentative D call TRBD1 (7 bases). There are 16 residues in the CDR3. Per germline, CDR1 SEHNR and CDR2 FQNEAQ (reference sequence). V was pared by 5 bases and J by 2 bases, with 16 bases between. CDR3 sequence (DNA): TGTGCCAGCAGCCTGGCGGGGACAGCCGCCTACAATGAGCAGTTCTTC. Encoded protein: CASSLAGTAAYNEQFF.

CDR3: CASSYGKGSTGELFF. The CDR3 nucleotides read TGTGCCAGCAGCTATGGGAAGGGAAGCACCGGGGAGCTGTTTTTT. This chain connects TRBV7-2 to TRBJ2-2, with D unclear. The ends were cut back, 4 bases at V and 4 bases at J, with 13 bases in the middle. The CDR3 runs to 15 residues. CDR1 SGHTA and CDR2 FQGNSA come from the germline V gene.

V and J are TRBV7-9 and TRBJ1-3, with a weak D call TRBD1 (6 bases). CDR1 and CDR2 (germline): SEHNR, FQNEAQ (reference sequence). This CDR3 is built from 14 residues. Between the trimmed V and J ends, which lost 5 bases and 2 bases, there was a span of 10 bases. Here the CDR3 DNA reads TGTGCCAGCAGCCCGACAGGTCCTGGAAACACCATATATTTT. The encoded protein is CASSPTGPGNTIYF.

A word on this clonotype: The junction does not match germline at one end; this may be a read error. V usage is TRBV23-1 and J usage is TRBJ1-5; no definite D call. TRBV23-1 is sorted into the ORF group, with uncertain function. The CDR3 length is 9 residues. The CDR3 nucleotides read TGCGCCAGCAAACGTGAACTCTGGTTT. This sequence encodes CASKRELWF.

V gene TRBV6-5 combines with J gene TRBJ2-7; D is possibly TRBD1 or TRBD2 (5 bases each). Trimming took off 7 bases at V and 0 bases at J, with 16 bases between the two ends. CDR1 is MNHEY, CDR2 SVGAGI, per germline. The CDR3 totals 15 residues. The CDR3 loop reads CASTRAWDLSYEQYF. CDR3 DNA: TGTGCCAGCACCCGGGCCTGGGACCTCTCCTACGAGCAGTACTTC.

The V and J genes are TRBV6-5 and TRBJ2-5; TRBD2 matches 7 bases. Trimming at V came to 0 bases and at J to 2 bases, leaving 6 bases not matched to a gene. This CDR3 region has 16 residues. Germline V gene data show CDR1 as MNHEY and CDR2 as SVGAGI. The CDR3 protein is CASSYSGTGRQETQYF. The CDR3 nucleotides are TGTGCCAGCAGTTACTCGGGGACCGGGAGGCAAGAGACCCAGTACTTC.

The V and J genes are TRBV5-1 and TRBJ2-6; D is undetermined. Per germline, CDR1 SGHRS and CDR2 YFSETQ. The CDR3 sequence is 14 residues long. Trimming took off 5 bases at V and 4 bases at J, with 10 bases between the two ends. The CDR3 is CASRIASGANVLTF. CDR3 DNA sequence: TGCGCCAGCAGAATAGCTTCCGGGGCCAACGTCCTGACTTTC.

The chain links TRBV30 to TRBJ2-2; TRBD1 matches at 8 bases. This CDR3 is built from 14 residues. With V trimmed by 5 bases and J by 1 base, 3 bases remained unmatched. Germline V CDR1 and CDR2: GTSNPN, SVGIG (reference sequence). CDR3: CAWGQGLNTGELFF. CDR3 nucleotide sequence: TGTGCCTGGGGACAGGGCCTGAACACCGGGGAGCTGTTTTTT.

This clonotype was recorded a few times. The genes are TRBV12-3 or TRBV12-4 and TRBJ2-7; TRBD2 might be the D (6 bases). The CDR3 covers 12 residues. The ends were cut back, 4 bases at V and 3 bases at J, with 7 bases in the middle. The CDR3 bases are TGTGCCAGCAGTTGGGGGGACTACGAGCAGTACTTC. Its protein product is CASSWGDYEQYF.

This chain joins TRBV6-2 or TRBV6-3 and TRBJ2-7, with D perhaps matching TRBD1 (5 bases). The CDR3 runs 16 residues. V was pared by 0 bases and J by 0 bases, with 12 bases between. Germline CDR1 and CDR2: MNHEY and SVGEGT. CDR3 amino acids: CASSYSQGWSSYEQYF. Written as DNA, the CDR3 is TGTGCCAGCAGTTACTCGCAGGGTTGGAGCTCCTACGAGCAGTACTTC.

The rearrangement joins TRBV18 to TRBJ2-7, with D hard to call. Trimming removed 5 bases at V and 1 base at J, with 9 bases between. Looked up from germline, CDR1 is KGHSH and CDR2 is LQKENI. The CDR3 loop spans 13 amino acids. The CDR3 nucleotides are TGTGCCAGCTCATATGACGCTTCCTACGAGCAGTACTTC. It is translated as CASSYDASYEQYF.

The chain couples TRBV20-1 to TRBJ2-7, with D possibly being TRBD1 (5 bases). Between the trimmed V and J ends, which lost 0 bases and 2 bases, there was a span of 14 bases. Looked up from germline, CDR1 is DFQATT and CDR2 is SNEGSKA (reference sequence). This CDR3 region has 15 residues. The CDR3 protein is CSARDLTEDPYEQYF. The CDR3 DNA sequence: TGCAGTGCTAGAGATCTGACAGAAGACCCCTACGAGCAGTACTTC.

As regards this clonotype: As the CDR3 is not closed by the conserved phenylalanine or tryptophan, this likely results from a read error. The CDR3 protein is CATTVRGTDHEQFL. Here the CDR3 DNA reads TGTGCCACCACCGTTCGCGGGACTGACCATGAGCAGTTCTTA. The chain uses TRBV15 and TRBJ2-1, with a tentative D call TRBD2 (6 bases). Per the germline V gene, CDR1 is LNHNV and CDR2 is YYDKDF (reference sequence). Trimming removed 7 bases from V and 8 bases from J, with 18 bases in between. This CDR3 spans 14 amino acids.

This clonotype was seen a few times. The chain employs TRBV4-2 and TRBJ2-1; a possible D gene is TRBD1 (5 bases). V dropped 4 bases and J dropped 9 bases, with 25 bases sitting between them. The germline V gene encodes CDR1 LGHNA and CDR2 YNFKEQ. CDR3 length: 17 amino acids. In DNA, the CDR3 is TGTGCCAGCAGCCCGAAGGACAAGGCCCAGCTCGCTTCTGAGCAGTTCTTC. Amino acid sequence: CASSPKDKAQLASEQFF.

The chain has TRBV9 and TRBJ1-1, with D perhaps TRBD1 (5 bases). CDR1 and CDR2 (germline): SGDLS, YYNGEE. This CDR3 comprises 15 residues. Trimming pared 4 bases from V and 5 bases from J, leaving 18 bases between. CDR3 DNA: TGTGCCAGCAGCCCGGCCGCCGGGGGTGAAACTGAAGCTTTCTTT. Amino acid sequence: CASSPAAGGETEAFF.